This TCR beta chain was retrieved from a study of T-cell memory formation after mild COVID-19. The germline V gene encodes CDR1 SGHTA and CDR2 FQGNSA. This CDR3 is 16 amino acids long. Trimming pared 5 bases from V and 0 bases from J, leaving 16 bases between. MiXCR was run by TCRdb on the 5' RACE reads, yielding one entry per CDR3 protein. This table holds 30,000 to 35,000 distinct CDR3 sequences, 7% to 8% found once. General observations from the study: Clones shrinking from day 15 to 85 showed even CD4/CD8 mixes; later expanders tilted CD4+. Memory sampled before infection contained some responding clones, suggesting cross-reactive memory joined. Clones that contracted clustered mainly in CM and EM if CD4+ and in EMRA if CD8+.

This clonotype has at least ten counts. Antigen unknown. The origin of this receptor is a man aged 18 to 29 who had mild COVID-19 (a few samples of this study predate the infection). Cell type and time point are not known. Sequenced: PBMCs or a T cell subset sorted from them (not recorded which). The chain carries TRBV7-2 and TRBJ1-1; D might be TRBD1 (6 bases). DNA of the CDR3: TGTGCCAGCAGCGAAGAACAGGGCCCGTTGAACACTGAAGCTTTCTTT. Protein: CASSEEQGPLNTEAFF.